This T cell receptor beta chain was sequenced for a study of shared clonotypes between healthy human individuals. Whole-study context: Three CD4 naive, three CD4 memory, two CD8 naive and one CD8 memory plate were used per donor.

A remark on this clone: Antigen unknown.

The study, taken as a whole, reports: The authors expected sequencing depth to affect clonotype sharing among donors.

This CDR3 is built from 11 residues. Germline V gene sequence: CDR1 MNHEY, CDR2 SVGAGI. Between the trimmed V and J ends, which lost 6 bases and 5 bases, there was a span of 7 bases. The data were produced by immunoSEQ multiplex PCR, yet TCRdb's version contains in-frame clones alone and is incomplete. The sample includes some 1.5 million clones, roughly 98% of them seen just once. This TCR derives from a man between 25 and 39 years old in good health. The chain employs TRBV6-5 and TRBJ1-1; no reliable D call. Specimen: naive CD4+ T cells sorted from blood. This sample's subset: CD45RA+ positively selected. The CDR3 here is CASSGPTEAFF. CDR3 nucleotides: TGTGCCAGCAGCGGCCCGACTGAAGCTTTCTTT.